One sample yielded the 18 T cell receptor beta chains listed below, sequenced in a study of blood T cell repertoires in COVID-19 (TCRdb year 2020). Library preparation used the immunoSEQ multiplex PCR assay. Here the immuneACCESS table is served through TCRdb, limited to in-frame sequences with V and J called. Missing clones are a known gap in these copies; in checked studies unresolved V genes cover under half, and the rest lacks a known reason. The sample table contains some 120,000 clones; only one count was recorded for 90% of them. 1.8% of the sample rests with the top ten. What was sequenced was peripheral blood. These receptors were taken from a human donor with active COVID-19. The donor label of this sample is uncertain.

The chain links TRBV7-9 to TRBJ2-5, with 12 bases aligning to TRBD1. The germline V gene has CDR1 SEHNR and CDR2 FQNEAQ (reference sequence). V gave up 5 bases and J gave up 5 bases; unmatched junction bases: 6. The CDR3 is made up of 15 amino acids. The CDR3 DNA reads TGTGCCAGCAGCCCAGGGACAGGGGGCGCGGAGACCCAGTACTTC. Protein product: CASSPGTGGAETQYF.

The V and J genes are TRBV3-1 (or the pseudogene TRBV3-2) and TRBJ2-3; D gene unclear. There are 15 residues in the CDR3. The germline gives CDR1 LGHDT, CDR2 YNNKEL (reference sequence). The ends were cut back, 0 bases at V and 4 bases at J, with 11 bases in the middle. The DNA of the CDR3 is TGTGCCAGCAGCCAAGATCCTCGAGCTCCAGATACGCAGTATTTT. Translating it yields CASSQDPRAPDTQYF.

V and J are TRBV19 and TRBJ1-6; D is perhaps TRBD1 (6 bases). V gave up 3 bases and J gave up 7 bases, with 13 bases separating them. The CDR3 is made up of 15 amino acids. CDR1 and CDR2 from the germline V gene are LNHDA and SQIVND (reference sequence). The CDR3: CASSITGQQNSPLHF. In DNA form, the CDR3 reads TGTGCCAGTAGTATTACGGGACAACAAAATTCACCCCTCCACTTT.

The rearrangement uses TRBV9 and TRBJ1-4; D gene uncertain. V lost 4 bases and J lost 4, with 20 bases in between. The germline V gene has CDR1 SGDLS and CDR2 YYNGEE. This CDR3 spans 17 amino acids. This chain's CDR3 is CASSPREVGLNNEKLFF. As DNA, the CDR3 is TGTGCCAGCAGCCCGCGGGAAGTGGGGTTGAATAATGAAAAACTGTTTTTT.

The V call is TRBV5-6, the J call TRBJ1-1; D is possibly TRBD1 (5 bases). The CDR3 contains 15 residues. Germline V gene sequence: CDR1 SGHDT, CDR2 YYEEEE. The V end lost 4 bases, the J end lost 0 bases, and 13 bases lay between the germline ends. The CDR3 spells CASSTGSLMNTEAFF. The DNA for the CDR3 is TGTGCCAGCAGCACAGGATCCCTCATGAACACTGAAGCTTTCTTT.

The V and J genes are TRBV5-4 and TRBJ2-2; 9 bases line up with TRBD2. Germline CDR1 reads SGHNT; CDR2 reads YYREEE (reference sequence). The V segment lost 4 bases and the J segment 2 bases; nucleotides outside the gene matches: 6. This CDR3 region has 16 residues. CDR3 residues: CASSLGTSPNTGELFF. The DNA for the CDR3 is TGTGCCAGCAGCCTAGGGACTAGCCCCAACACCGGGGAGCTGTTTTTT.

The chain recombines TRBV12-3 or TRBV12-4 with TRBJ1-5; D not resolved. The CDR3 has 13 amino acids. Deletions cut 6 bases from V and 6 bases from J, with 12 bases between. The chain's CDR3 is CASSPGLSQPQHF. CDR3 nucleotide sequence: TGTGCCAGCAGCCCCGGACTCTCTCAGCCCCAGCATTTT.

The CDR3 loop is CASSLGTSSYNEQFF. As DNA, the CDR3 is TGTGCCAGCAGCTTAGGGACATCCTCCTACAATGAGCAGTTCTTC. The genes are TRBV7-8 and TRBJ2-1; D might be TRBD1 (5 bases). The CDR3 extends over 15 amino acids. The germline V gene encodes CDR1 SGHVS and CDR2 FQNEAQ. Trimming took 1 base from V and 0 from J, leaving 7 bases between them.

V gene TRBV3-1 (or the pseudogene TRBV3-2) combines with J gene TRBJ2-5, with D unclear. There are 15 residues in the CDR3. Germline V CDR1 and CDR2: LGHDT, YNNKEL (reference sequence). Trimming left V 4 bases short and J 0 bases short, with 12 bases between. In DNA form, the CDR3 reads TGTGCCAGCAGCCCTCGTTCTATGTACCAAGAGACCCAGTACTTC. The encoded protein is CASSPRSMYQETQYF.

The chain employs TRBV4-2 and TRBJ2-7, with 8 bases that match TRBD1. V lost 1 base, J lost 0 bases, and 11 bases stayed unmatched. The germline CDR1 and CDR2 sequences are LGHNA and YNFKEQ. CDR3 length: 18 amino acids. The CDR3 loop reads CASSQAISGQGPSYEQYF. Written as DNA, the CDR3 is TGTGCCAGCAGCCAAGCCATTTCCGGACAGGGTCCCTCCTACGAGCAGTACTTC.

In the case of this clone: Other nucleotide sequences from this sample produce the same CDR3. V is TRBV11-3 and J is TRBJ1-1; D is ambiguous. V lost 1 base, J lost 1 base, and 7 bases lay in between. CDR1 is SGHNT and CDR2 is YENEEA in the germline V gene. The CDR3 is 14 amino acids. The CDR3 DNA follows: TGTGCCAGCAGCTTAGGTCCTACGAACACTGAAGCTTTCTTT. It specifies CASSLGPTNTEAFF.

The chain uses TRBV9 and TRBJ2-3, with D hard to call. CDR3 length: 13 residues. Between the trimmed V and J ends, which lost 3 bases and 6 bases, there was a span of 11 bases. Germline lookup yields CDR1 SGDLS and CDR2 YYNGEE. CDR3 region: CASSAQPRDTQYF. In DNA, the CDR3 is TGTGCCAGCAGCGCTCAACCGCGGGATACGCAGTATTTT.

The J gene is TRBJ1-1, the V gene TRBV5-6; D gene ambiguous. The germline V gene encodes CDR1 SGHDT and CDR2 YYEEEE. Trimming cost V 2 bases and J 5 bases, with 13 bases left between them. CDR3 length: 14 residues. In DNA form, the CDR3 reads TGTGCCAGCAGCTTTGGGCTTTGGGAGACTGAAGCTTTCTTT. The encoded protein is CASSFGLWETEAFF.

The chain is built from TRBV12-3 or TRBV12-4 and TRBJ1-2; D gene uncertain. The ends were cut back, 5 bases at V and 6 bases at J, with 10 bases in the middle. This CDR3 is built from 12 residues. CDR3 DNA sequence: TGTGCCAGCAGTCTCCGGGAGGATGGCTACACCTTC. It codes for CASSLREDGYTF.

The chain has TRBV3-1 (or the pseudogene TRBV3-2) and TRBJ2-6, with 8 bases matching TRBD1. Trimming at V came to 0 bases and at J to 0 bases, leaving 7 bases not matched to a gene. Germline lookup yields CDR1 LGHDT and CDR2 YNNKEL (reference sequence). The CDR3 covers 19 residues. CDR3 residues: CASSQDRGPTFSGANVLTF. The CDR3 DNA sequence: TGTGCCAGCAGCCAAGACAGGGGGCCGACCTTCTCTGGGGCCAACGTCCTGACTTTC.

J is TRBJ1-1 and V is TRBV5-1; D might be TRBD1 (6 bases). Germline CDR1 and CDR2: SGHRS and YFSETQ. V lost 0 bases, J lost 1 base, and 13 bases lay in between. This CDR3 comprises 16 residues. For the CDR3, the DNA is TGCGCCAGCAGCTTGGGGTCCGGGACAAGGAACACTGAAGCTTTCTTT. Residues: CASSLGSGTRNTEAFF.

The rearrangement links TRBV30 to TRBJ2-5, with 14 bases aligning to TRBD2. CDR3 length: 15 amino acids. Per the germline V gene, CDR1 is GTSNPN and CDR2 is SVGIG (reference sequence). Trimming removed 3 bases from V and 5 bases from J; junction bases left unmatched: 5. The CDR3 DNA sequence: TGTGCCTGGAGCACCGGGACTAGCGGGGGTGAGACCCAGTACTTC. The encoded protein is CAWSTGTSGGETQYF.

The chain uses TRBV9 and TRBJ2-1; the D is unclear. There are 14 residues in the CDR3. Germline V lookup: CDR1 SGDLS, CDR2 YYNGEE. V lost 4 bases to trimming and J lost 10 bases, with 18 bases between them. In nucleotides, the CDR3 is TGTGCCAGCAGCTCGCGGAATACCGAGGCGGAGCAGTTCTTC. Its translation is CASSSRNTEAEQFF.